This T cell receptor (beta chain) comes out of a study of breast tumors, draining lymph nodes, adjacent tissues. The study, taken as a whole, reports: Tumor repertoires ranked between lymph nodes and nontumor tissue in diversity, with V and J gene preferences. That most tumor T cells come from lymph nodes remained unproven. The data were judged consistent with most tumor T cells coming from lymph node and expanding in tumor.

Breast cancer patients provided tissue from their axillary draining lymph nodes. Germline V CDR1 and CDR2: SGHTA, FQGTGA. The trim removed 5 bases at V and 11 bases at J, leaving 21 bases unmatched. CDR3 length: 18 amino acids. This clonotype was seen repeatedly, ten times or more. The antigen is undetermined. Via MiXCR, TCRdb re-called the multiplex PCR reads, giving one row per CDR3 protein. The data show 250,000 or so distinct CDR3 sequences, with 30% seen just once and about 1% held by the top ten. What was sequenced was axillary lymph node tissue. The TCR sequence derives from a female donor with breast cancer. Some clones in this sample may be carry-over from other donors' samples. The chain combines TRBV7-3 with TRBJ2-1, with TRBD2 matching 10 bases. CDR3: CASSPTGGMGTSGAKQFF. Here the CDR3 DNA reads TGTGCCAGCAGCCCCACAGGGGGGATGGGAACTAGCGGGGCTAAGCAGTTCTTC.